The clone carrying this TCR beta chain came up once. V was shortened by 0 bases and J by 10 bases, with 15 bases between the two germline ends. The CDR3 consists of 14 residues. Germline V CDR1 and CDR2: LNHNV, YYDKDF (reference sequence). The cohort comprised adults aged 18 to 89 years residing in about two dozen US areas. Participant reports of clinical history set cohort assignment. This sample stems from a study of blood T cell repertoires in COVID-19. In the authors' methods: Scientists estimated how many nucleated cells there were by amplifying reference gene primers. Data came from immunoSEQ multiplex PCR; TCRdb stores just in-frame clones and leaves some out. V, J and clone size were drawn from that table, and D and trimming were deduced from the DNA. The sample includes approximately 490,000 clones, 70% to 90% of them seen just once.

Specimen: PBMCs or T cells enriched from blood (not recorded which). The TCR was taken from a woman aged 55-70 years who had recovered from COVID-19. The J gene is TRBJ1-1, the V gene TRBV15; TRBD1 might be the D (5 bases). The CDR3 DNA reads as TGTGCCACCAGCAGAGATGTGGAACAGGTGCGAGCTTTCTTT. This encodes CATSRDVEQVRAFF.